Included here is one T cell receptor (beta chain) sequence, with context. Its cognate antigen is unknown. These data are taken from a study of shared clonotypes between healthy human individuals. Study-level information: CD4 naive and CD4 memory each took three plates per donor, while CD8 naive took two and CD8 memory one. Study results and limitations: Memory subsets generally showed smaller estimated richness than naive subsets did.

The assay ran at deep level. Measured with immunoSEQ multiplex PCR; TCRdb has only the in-frame clones, and not every one. This table has over 400,000 clones, about 96% appearing once. The source material was naive CD4+ T cells sorted from blood. Subset meaning: CD45RA+ positively selected. The origin of this receptor is a woman aged 25-40 years in good health.

In DNA, the CDR3 is TGTGCCACGGGATACCAGGGACAGGGACTTGAAAAACTGTTTTTT. Translated, it gives CATGYQGQGLEKLFF. V is TRBV10-3 and J is TRBJ1-4, with 9 bases aligning to TRBD1. The V gene end was trimmed by 10 bases and the J gene end by 7 bases; junction bases not matched to a gene: 13. Per the germline V gene, CDR1 is ENHRY and CDR2 is SYGVKD. CDR3 length equals 15 residues.